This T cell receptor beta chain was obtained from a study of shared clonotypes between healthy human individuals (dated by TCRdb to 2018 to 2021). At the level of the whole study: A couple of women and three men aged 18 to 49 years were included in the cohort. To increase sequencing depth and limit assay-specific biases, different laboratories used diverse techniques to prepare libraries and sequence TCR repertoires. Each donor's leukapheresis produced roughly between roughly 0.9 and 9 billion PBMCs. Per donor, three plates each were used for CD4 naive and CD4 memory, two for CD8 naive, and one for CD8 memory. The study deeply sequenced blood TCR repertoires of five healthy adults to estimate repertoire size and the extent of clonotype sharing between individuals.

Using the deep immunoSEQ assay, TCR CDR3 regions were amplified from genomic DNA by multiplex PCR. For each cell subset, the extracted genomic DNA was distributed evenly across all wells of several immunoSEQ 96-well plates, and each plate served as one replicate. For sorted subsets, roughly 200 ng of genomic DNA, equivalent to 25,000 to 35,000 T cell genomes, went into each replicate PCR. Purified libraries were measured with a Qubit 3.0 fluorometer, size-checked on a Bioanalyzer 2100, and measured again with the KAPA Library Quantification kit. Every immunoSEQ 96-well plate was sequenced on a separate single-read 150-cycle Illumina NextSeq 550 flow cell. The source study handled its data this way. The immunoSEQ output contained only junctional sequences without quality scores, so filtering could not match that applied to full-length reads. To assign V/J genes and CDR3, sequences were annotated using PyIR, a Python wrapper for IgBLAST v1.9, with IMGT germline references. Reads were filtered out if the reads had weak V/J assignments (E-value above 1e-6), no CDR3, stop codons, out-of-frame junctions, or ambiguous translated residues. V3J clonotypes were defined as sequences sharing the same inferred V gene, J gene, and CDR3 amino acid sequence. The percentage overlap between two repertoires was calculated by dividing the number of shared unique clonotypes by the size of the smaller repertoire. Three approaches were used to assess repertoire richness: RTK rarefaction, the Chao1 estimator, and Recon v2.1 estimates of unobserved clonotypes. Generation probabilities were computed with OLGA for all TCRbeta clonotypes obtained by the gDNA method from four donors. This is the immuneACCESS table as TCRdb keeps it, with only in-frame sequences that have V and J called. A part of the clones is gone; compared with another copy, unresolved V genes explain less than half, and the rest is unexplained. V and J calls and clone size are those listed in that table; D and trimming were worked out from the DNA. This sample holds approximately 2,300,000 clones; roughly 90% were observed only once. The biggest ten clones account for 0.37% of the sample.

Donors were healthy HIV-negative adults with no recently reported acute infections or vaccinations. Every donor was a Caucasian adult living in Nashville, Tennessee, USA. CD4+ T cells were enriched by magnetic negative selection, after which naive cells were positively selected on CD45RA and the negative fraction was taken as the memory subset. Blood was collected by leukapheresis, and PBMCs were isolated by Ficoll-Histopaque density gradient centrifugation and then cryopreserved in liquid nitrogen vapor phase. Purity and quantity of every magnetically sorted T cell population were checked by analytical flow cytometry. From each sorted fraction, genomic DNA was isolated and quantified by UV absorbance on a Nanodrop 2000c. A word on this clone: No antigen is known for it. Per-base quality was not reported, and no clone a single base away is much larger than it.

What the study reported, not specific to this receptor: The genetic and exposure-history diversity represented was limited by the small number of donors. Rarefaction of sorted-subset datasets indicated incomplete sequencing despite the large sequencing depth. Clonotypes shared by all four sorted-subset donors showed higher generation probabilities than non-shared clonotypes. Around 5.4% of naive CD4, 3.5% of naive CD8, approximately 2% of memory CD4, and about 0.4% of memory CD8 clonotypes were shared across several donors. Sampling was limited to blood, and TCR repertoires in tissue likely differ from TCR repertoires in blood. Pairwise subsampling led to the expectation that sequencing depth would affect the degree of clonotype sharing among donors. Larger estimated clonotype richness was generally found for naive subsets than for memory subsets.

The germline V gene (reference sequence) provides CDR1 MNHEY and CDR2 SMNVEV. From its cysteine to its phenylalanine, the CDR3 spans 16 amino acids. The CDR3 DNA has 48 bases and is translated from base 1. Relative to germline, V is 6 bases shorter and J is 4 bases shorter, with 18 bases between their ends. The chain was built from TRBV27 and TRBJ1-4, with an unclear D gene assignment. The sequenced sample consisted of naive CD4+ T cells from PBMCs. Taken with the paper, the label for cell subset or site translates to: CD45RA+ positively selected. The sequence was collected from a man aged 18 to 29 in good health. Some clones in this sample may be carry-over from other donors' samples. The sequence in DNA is TGTGCCAGCAGGCAACTAAACGCAGGTTTTAATGAAAAACTGTTTTTT. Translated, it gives CASRQLNAGFNEKLFF.